This TCR beta chain stems from a study of STAT5B mutations in CD4+ large granular lymphocyte leukemia. Sequencing was at survey level. The method was immunoSEQ multiplex PCR; TCRdb's version includes in-frame clones alone and lacks a portion of them. The sample consists of some 34,000 clones, roughly 80% of them appearing once. CDR1 LNHDA and CDR2 SQIVND come from the germline V gene (reference sequence). The V and J ends lost 4 bases and 4 bases respectively, with 11 bases between them. The CDR3 is 13 amino acids. The rearrangement uses TRBV19 and TRBJ2-7; D gene ambiguous. This receptor was identified in a human donor in good health. Sample: CD4+ T cells from blood buffy coats. CDR3 amino acids: CASSTTSSYEQYF. The CDR3 nucleotides read TGTGCCAGTAGTACCACCTCTAGTTACGAGCAGTACTTC.